This is a list of T cell receptor beta chains from one sample in a study of cytomegalovirus exposure and HLA in healthy donors. TCRdb's copy holds only in-frame clones and misses some; the assay was immunoSEQ multiplex PCR. The sample features tens of thousands of clones, with approximately 2% in its top ten. The sequencing input was PBMCs. Receptors originate from a woman aged 40 to 49 in good health and CMV-seropositive. Each CDR3 is given with its conserved first and last residue. A D gene is named only where the DNA matches it firmly. Part of the rows lack a size; the others show once, few, many or a class for expanded clones.

cdr3_nt cdr3_aa j_call d_call clone_size v_call
TGTGCCAGCAGCGGCAATAGCGGGGCGCACACAGATACGCAGTATTTT CASSGNSGAHTDTQYF TRBJ2-3 TRBD2 NA TRBV9
TGTGCCAGCAGCTTAACTGCGACTAGCGTAACCGGGGAGCTGTTTTTT CASSLTATSVTGELFF TRBJ2-2 TRBD2 NA TRBV7-3
TGTGCCAGCAGCGTAGAGCGGACAGGCTTCGTGGAGACCCAGTACTTC CASSVERTGFVETQYF TRBJ2-5 TRBD1 NA TRBV9
TGTGCCAGCAGTTACGGACAGATAGAAAATTCACCCCTCCACTTT CASSYGQIENSPLHF TRBJ1-6 NA NA TRBV6-5
TGTGCCATCAGTGATCAGGGTTTTGGTCTCCGGGATGGCTACACCTTC CAISDQGFGLRDGYTF TRBJ1-2 NA NA TRBV10-3
TGTGCCAGTAGTGATCAGGGGGGCCCTGAAAAACTGTTTTTT CASSDQGGPEKLFF TRBJ1-4 TRBD1 NA TRBV19
TGCACCAGCAGCCAAGGGGCCAGGAACACTGAAGCTTTCTTT CTSSQGARNTEAFF TRBJ1-1 NA NA TRBV1
TGCGCCAGCAGCTTGGGTGGAGTTCTCCAAGAGACCCAGTACTTC CASSLGGVLQETQYF TRBJ2-5 NA NA TRBV5-1
TGTGCCAGCAGCGCGGGACAGGGGGCATCTCAGTACTTC CASSAGQGASQYF TRBJ2-7 TRBD1 NA TRBV7-9
TGCGCCAGCAGCCCGGACTTTTCAGCGCAGTATTTT CASSPDFSAQYF TRBJ2-3 NA medium-sized TRBV4-1
TGTGCCAGCAGTCGCCCTGCGGGCCACGAGCAGTACTTC CASSRPAGHEQYF TRBJ2-7 NA NA TRBV28
TGTGCCAGCAGCTTAGGCCCTCCCACGACAGGGGGGCAGTTCTTC CASSLGPPTTGGQFF TRBJ2-1 TRBD1 NA TRBV7-3
TGTGCCAGCGGCCCATACAGGGTCTTC CASGPYRVF TRBJ2-7 NA NA TRBV7-2
TGTGCCAGCAGTCCTAGGGGGGGCAGGGAAGCTTTCTTT CASSPRGGREAFF TRBJ1-1 NA NA TRBV7-6
TGTGCCAGCTTTGAAACAGGGGCCACGACGAACACTGAAGCTTTCTTT CASFETGATTNTEAFF TRBJ1-1 TRBD1 NA TRBV28
TGTGCCAGCAGCACCGGGAACTCTGGGGCCAACGTCCTGACTTTC CASSTGNSGANVLTF TRBJ2-6 NA NA TRBV28
TGCAGTGCTAGTTTAGAAGAGACCCAGTACTTC CSASLEETQYF TRBJ2-5 NA NA TRBV20-1
TGTGCCAGCAGCACCGACAGGGGAGGAGCTTTCTTT CASSTDRGGAFF TRBJ1-1 TRBD1 NA TRBV7-8
TGTGCCAGCAGTGAACTCCGGGGGTATGGGGCCAACGTCCTGACTTTC CASSELRGYGANVLTF TRBJ2-6 NA NA TRBV6-1
TGTGCCAGCAGTTCCGGACAGGGGCCGCCCTACTTTAATGAAAAACTGTTTTTT CASSSGQGPPYFNEKLFF TRBJ1-4 TRBD1 NA TRBV27
TGTGCCTGGAGGCCCCTAGCGGGGGCCGTGGGCGAGCAGTACTTC CAWRPLAGAVGEQYF TRBJ2-7 TRBD2 NA TRBV30
TGTGCCAGCAGTTACTCGTACCCCAGATTGAACACTGAAGCTTTCTTT CASSYSYPRLNTEAFF TRBJ1-1 NA NA TRBV6-6
TGTGCCAGCAGTTTAAGCAGGATCTCCTACGAGCAGTACTTC CASSLSRISYEQYF TRBJ2-7 NA NA TRBV28
TGCAGCGTGGCCGGGACTAGCGGGAGGGCCGTCGGCGAGCAGTACTTC CSVAGTSGRAVGEQYF TRBJ2-7 TRBD2 NA TRBV29-1
TGTGCCAGCAGTCCTAGCGGGAGGGCCTTAAGTGAGCAGTACTTC CASSPSGRALSEQYF TRBJ2-7 TRBD2 NA TRBV28
TGTGCCACCAGCAGAGCCCTCACTAGCGAGTACGAGCAGTACTTC CATSRALTSEYEQYF TRBJ2-7 TRBD2 NA TRBV15
TGTGCCAGCAGTTACAAGCGGGAATACAATGAGCAGTTCTTC CASSYKREYNEQFF TRBJ2-1 TRBD2 NA TRBV6-5
TGTGCCAGCAGCTTGGAAACCGGGACAGGGAGGGGAACTAGCACAGATACGCAGTATTTT CASSLETGTGRGTSTDTQYF TRBJ2-3 TRBD1 NA TRBV13
TGTGCCAGCAGCCCCGGGACTAGCACCTACAATGAGCAGTTCTTC CASSPGTSTYNEQFF TRBJ2-1 TRBD2 NA TRBV7-9
TGTGCCAGCAGCCAAGACTACCCGGGACTAGCGGGACCCCGCAATGAGCAGTTCTTC CASSQDYPGLAGPRNEQFF TRBJ2-1 TRBD2 NA TRBV14
TGTGCCAGCACACCGCCGGGACAGAGGCTTAACTATGGCTACACCTTC CASTPPGQRLNYGYTF TRBJ1-2 TRBD1 NA TRBV7-2
TGTGCCAGCAGTTTCGGTAGCGGGAGGGATCTTTTCCCAGATACGCAGTATTTT CASSFGSGRDLFPDTQYF TRBJ2-3 TRBD2 NA TRBV27
TGTGCCAGCAGCGTAGGCCCAGGGGGCGCGGGGAATGAGCAGTTCTTC CASSVGPGGAGNEQFF TRBJ2-1 TRBD1 NA TRBV9
TGCAGCGTTGAGGGGGTAGCGGGGATAAGCACAGATACGCAGTATTTT CSVEGVAGISTDTQYF TRBJ2-3 TRBD2 NA TRBV29-1
TGTGCTAGCAGCTTAGATCCGCGGGACAGCAACTATGGCTACACCTTC CASSLDPRDSNYGYTF TRBJ1-2 TRBD1 NA TRBV7-7
TGTGCCAGCAGCTCCTTTCGCGGGGGGGAAGGAGAGACCCAGTACTTC CASSSFRGGEGETQYF TRBJ2-5 TRBD2 NA TRBV7-8
TGTGCCAGCAGTTTAAGGGTCGACAGGAGCTCCTACGAGCAGTACTTC CASSLRVDRSSYEQYF TRBJ2-7 NA NA TRBV28
TGTGCCAGCAGCACGATGCCCGGGACAGGGACCTACAATGAGCAGTTCTTC CASSTMPGTGTYNEQFF TRBJ2-1 TRBD1 NA TRBV5-6
TGTGCCAGCAGTTACTCCCCGGGACAGGTCTACGAGCAGTACTTC CASSYSPGQVYEQYF TRBJ2-7 TRBD1 NA TRBV6-5
TGTGCCAGCAGTGACTCGACAGGTAGCACAGATACGCAGTATTTT CASSDSTGSTDTQYF TRBJ2-3 NA NA TRBV6-4
TGTGCCAGTAGCGTCACCCCAACCGGGATCCCCTACGAGCAGTACTTC CASSVTPTGIPYEQYF TRBJ2-7 NA NA TRBV19
TGTGCCAGCACTCGAACGGGGGAGCCCCACACTGAAGCTTTCTTT CASTRTGEPHTEAFF TRBJ1-1 NA NA TRBV5-6
TGTGCCAGCACCAAAAGGACTAGCGGGATCGGCGGGGAGCTGTTTTTT CASTKRTSGIGGELFF TRBJ2-2 TRBD2 NA TRBV13
TGTGCCACCAGCAGAAGAGTAGCGGGGGACGCCTACGAGCAGTACTTC CATSRRVAGDAYEQYF TRBJ2-7 TRBD2 NA TRBV15
TGCGCCAGCAGCCAAGATGTCCCGGGACAGGGACCCCTCTCCTACAATGAGCAGTTCTTC CASSQDVPGQGPLSYNEQFF TRBJ2-1 TRBD1 NA TRBV4-3
TGCGCCAGCAGCATGATAGCGGGAGGGACCACAGATACGCAGTATTTT CASSMIAGGTTDTQYF TRBJ2-3 TRBD2 NA TRBV5-1
TGCAGCGCGGACAGGGAGACGGGCGAGCAGTACTTC CSADRETGEQYF TRBJ2-7 TRBD1 NA TRBV29-1
TGTGCCAGCAGCTCGACAGGGATGGGTTTCGCCGGGGAGCTGTTTTTT CASSSTGMGFAGELFF TRBJ2-2 TRBD1 NA TRBV11-2
TGTGCCAGCAGCTTAGCCGGGGTTGGGGCCAAAAACATTCAGTACTTC CASSLAGVGAKNIQYF TRBJ2-4 NA NA TRBV7-2
TGCGCCAGCAGCCAAGATCGAGCGGGAACCGACAATGAGCAGTTCTTC CASSQDRAGTDNEQFF TRBJ2-1 TRBD2 NA TRBV4-3
TGTGCCAGCAGCTTCGAACTAGCGAACCACAATGAGCAGTTCTTC CASSFELANHNEQFF TRBJ2-1 TRBD2 NA TRBV11-1
TGTGCCTGGAGTGGACAGCCGTACCCTAACACACCTAACTATGGCTACACCTTC CAWSGQPYPNTPNYGYTF TRBJ1-2 NA NA TRBV30
TGTGCCAGCAGTTCCACCTGGGGACAGAACAATCAGCCCCAGCATTTT CASSSTWGQNNQPQHF TRBJ1-5 TRBD1 NA TRBV28
TGTGCCAGCAGTCCCCGGACAGTAGGCAATCAGCCCCAGCATTTT CASSPRTVGNQPQHF TRBJ1-5 NA NA TRBV6-1
TGTGCCAGCAGTGAAGCGACAGGGAGAGAAAAACTGTTTTTT CASSEATGREKLFF TRBJ1-4 TRBD1 NA TRBV6-1
TGTGCCAGCAGTTACGGACAGGGCGAGAATGAAAAACTGTTTTTT CASSYGQGENEKLFF TRBJ1-4 TRBD1 NA TRBV6-5
TGTGCCAGTAGCTCCTCCGGGGCCAACGTCCTGACTTTC CASSSSGANVLTF TRBJ2-6 NA NA TRBV19
TGTGCCAGCAGTCTCAGCGGGAGGTTTAACGATGAGCAGTTCTTC CASSLSGRFNDEQFF TRBJ2-1 TRBD2 NA TRBV6-4